The 8 T cell receptor beta chains reported below all come from one sample, sequenced in a study of blood T cell repertoires in COVID-19. Only in-frame clones appear in the TCRdb table, and some are missing; sequencing was by immunoSEQ multiplex PCR. The sample carries 140,000 or so clones, 85% to 90% recorded once. The specimen was peripheral blood. The origin of the receptors is a woman of 80 years or more with acute or convalescent COVID-19.

V usage is TRBV19 and J usage is TRBJ1-1; a weak D match, TRBD1 (6 bases). V gave up 1 base and J gave up 3 bases, with 9 bases separating them. The CDR3 is made up of 14 amino acids. CDR1 LNHDA and CDR2 SQIVND come from the germline V gene (reference sequence). The CDR3 region is CASSIAQGHTEAFF. The DNA of the CDR3 is TGTGCCAGTAGTATAGCCCAGGGGCACACTGAAGCTTTCTTT.

This rearrangement joins TRBV4-3 to TRBJ1-1; tentatively, D is TRBD1 (6 bases). Trimming pared 0 bases from V and 3 bases from J, leaving 11 bases between. CDR1 is LGHNA and CDR2 is YSLEER in the germline V gene. The CDR3 spans 15 residues. The CDR3, as DNA: TGCGCCAGCAGCCAAGATATACAGGGAGACACTGAAGCTTTCTTT. This gives the protein CASSQDIQGDTEAFF.

The chain has TRBV6-5 and TRBJ1-2; 9 bases map to TRBD1. V was clipped by 0 bases and J by 11 bases; unmatched bases: 13. The CDR3 is made up of 16 amino acids. Germline lookup yields CDR1 MNHEY and CDR2 SVGAGI. The CDR3 region has the DNA TGTGCCAGCAGTTACTCCGTGTGGGGACAGGGTGGTGGGTACACCTTC. Translated: CASSYSVWGQGGGYTF.

Details on this clone: Other DNA sequences in this specimen translate into the identical CDR3. The chain uses TRBV27 and TRBJ1-6; TRBD1 aligns across 9 bases. The germline gives CDR1 MNHEY, CDR2 SMNVEV (reference sequence). The CDR3 covers 15 residues. J gave up 8 bases and V 1 base, and 3 bases lay outside the gene matches. DNA of the CDR3: TGTGCCAGCAGTTTATACAGGGGGCGAGATTCACCCCTCCACTTT. Protein product: CASSLYRGRDSPLHF.

The chain joins TRBV10-3 to TRBJ2-7, with 8 bases fitting TRBD1. CDR3 size: 13 residues. V was clipped by 1 base and J by 5 bases; unmatched bases: 1. CDR1 and CDR2 from the germline V gene are ENHRY and SYGVKD. The CDR3 bases are TGTGCCATCAGTGAGTTGACAGGGGACGAGCAGTACTTC. Its translation is CAISELTGDEQYF.

The chain uses TRBV30 and TRBJ2-3; weak D call: TRBD2 (7 bases). The CDR3 totals 15 residues. V was cut by 2 bases and J by 6 bases, with 18 bases left in between. Per the germline V gene, CDR1 is GTSNPN and CDR2 is SVGIG (reference sequence). This CDR3 is CAWSLRRGRPDTQYF. CDR3 DNA: TGTGCCTGGAGTCTCAGGCGGGGGCGCCCGGATACGCAGTATTTT.

J is TRBJ1-1 and V is TRBV18; 7 positions agree with TRBD1. CDR3 length equals 14 residues. CDR1 KGHSH and CDR2 LQKENI come from the germline V gene. The V segment lost 1 base and the J segment 1 base; nucleotides outside the gene matches: 0. The CDR3 spells CASSPQGANTEAFF. The CDR3 coding sequence is TGTGCCAGCTCACCACAGGGGGCGAACACTGAAGCTTTCTTT.

This CDR3 reads CASNSPRGDRVTEAFF. The CDR3 DNA follows: TGTGCCAGCAACTCGCCTAGGGGGGACAGGGTCACTGAAGCTTTCTTT. V and J are TRBV2 and TRBJ1-1; 9 positions agree with TRBD1. V lost 7 bases to trimming and J lost 4 bases; unmatched junction nucleotides: 13. Germline assignment: CDR1 SNHLY and CDR2 FYNNEI. This CDR3 spans 16 amino acids.